The 10 T cell receptor beta chains below all came from one sample that was sequenced in a study of T cells in Graves' hyperthyroidism and ophthalmopathy. The CDR3 regions of TCR beta were amplified from RNA transcripts. The HTBI primer set was used in a first-round RT-PCR of the TCR CDR3. TCRdb analysed the multiplex PCR reads with MiXCR anew, one entry per CDR3 protein. The sample holds hundreds of thousands of distinct CDR3 sequences, 14% to 15% seen once. Sequencing was done on a sample of blood. Receptors originate from a woman younger than 45 with Graves' hyperthyroidism.

This clonotype was counted ten times or more. The chain has TRBV7-9 and TRBJ2-4; 7 bases line up with TRBD1. The CDR3 length is 14 residues. CDR1 is SEHNR and CDR2 is FQNEAQ in the germline V gene (reference sequence). J was trimmed by 5 bases and V by 4 bases; bases with no gene match: 5. The CDR3: CASSSSGGENIQYF. The DNA of the CDR3 is TGTGCCAGCAGCTCCTCAGGGGGTGAAAACATTCAGTACTTC.

This clonotype was observed many times. The chain employs TRBV20-1 and TRBJ1-2; 7 nucleotides agree with TRBD1. With 0 bases clipped from V and 3 bases from J, the junction kept 10 bases outside the gene matches. This CDR3 region has 16 residues. In germline, CDR1 is DFQATT, CDR2 SNEGSKA (reference sequence). The CDR3 nucleotides read TGCAGTGCTAGAGATCCGAGGACAGGTCCTGACTATGGCTACACCTTC. It encodes CSARDPRTGPDYGYTF.

This clonotype has a count of ten or more. The rearrangement uses TRBV6-1 and TRBJ2-3; 10 bases agree with TRBD2. Trimming took 4 bases from V and 3 from J; bases not matched to a gene: 7. The CDR3 spans 16 residues. Germline CDR1 MNHNS, CDR2 SASEGT. In DNA form, the CDR3 reads TGTGCCAGCAGTGCTACTAGCGGGGCAATTACAGATACGCAGTATTTT. It translates to CASSATSGAITDTQYF.

The chain uses TRBV11-2 and TRBJ2-7; TRBD2 matches 14 bases. Germline values: CDR1 SGHAT, CDR2 FQNNGV. The CDR3 covers 17 residues. V lost 1 base, J lost 5 bases, and 7 bases stayed unmatched. CDR3 bases: TGTGCCAGCAGCTTAGTGGGGACTAGCGGGAGATCCCACGAGCAGTACTTC. It codes for CASSLVGTSGRSHEQYF.

This clonotype was observed a few times. This CDR3 reads CATTQGQGYGYGYTF. CDR3 nucleotide sequence: TGTGCCACCACGCAGGGACAGGGGTACGGCTATGGCTACACCTTC. This chain uses TRBV15 with TRBJ1-2, with 10 bases lining up with TRBD1. The CDR3 spans 15 residues. J lost 4 bases, V lost 7 bases, and 9 bases had no gene match. Germline loops: CDR1 LNHNV, CDR2 YYDKDF (reference sequence). Using reference TRBV15 and TRBJ1-2 for the parts outside the CDR3, the full variable domain is DAMVIQNPRYQVTQFGKPVTLSCSQTLNHNVMYWYQQKSSQAPKLLFHYYDKDFNNEADTPDNFQSRRPNTSFCFLDIRSPGLGDTAMYLCATTQGQGYGYGYTFGSGTRLTVV.

The chain is built from TRBV15 and TRBJ1-5, with D hard to call. This CDR3 contains 16 residues. Per the germline V gene, CDR1 is LNHNV and CDR2 is YYDKDF (reference sequence). V was clipped by 1 base and J by 0 bases, with 10 bases between them. Here the CDR3 reads CATSRARLDSNQPQHF. The CDR3 region has the DNA TGTGCCACCAGCAGAGCTCGCCTTGATAGCAATCAGCCCCAGCATTTT.

There are a few counts of this clonotype. The chain is built from TRBV20-1 and TRBJ2-3; a possible D gene is TRBD2 (6 bases). Trimming removed 8 bases from V and 6 bases from J, with 21 bases in between. This CDR3 has 14 residues. The germline CDR1 and CDR2 sequences are DFQATT and SNEGSKA (reference sequence). The DNA for the CDR3 is TGCAGTTGCGTGCCCCGGGGGAGGCTCGATACGCAGTATTTT. It encodes CSCVPRGRLDTQYF.

This clonotype was seen a handful of times. This chain connects TRBV19 to TRBJ1-1, with 8 bases lining up with TRBD1. There are 16 residues in the CDR3. Germline CDR1 reads LNHDA; CDR2 reads SQIVND (reference sequence). The ends lost 3 bases at V and 1 base at J; junction bases unmatched: 7. CDR3 in DNA: TGTGCCAGTAGTATCCCTCGGACAGGGCGGAACACTGAAGCTTTCTTT. It codes for CASSIPRTGRNTEAFF.

This clonotype was counted ten times or more. V usage is TRBV3-1 and J usage is TRBJ2-3; 8 bases map to TRBD1. Looked up from germline, CDR1 is LGHDT and CDR2 is YNNKEL (reference sequence). V lost 4 bases, J lost 2 bases, and 11 bases stayed unmatched. This CDR3 has 17 residues. In DNA, the CDR3 is TGTGCCAGCAGCCCTTCGGCATCGGGACAGGTCACAGATACGCAGTATTTT. Translated, it gives CASSPSASGQVTDTQYF.

A few counts support this clonotype. This may be a read error, as it is one base from a much larger clone. The V gene is TRBV7-9, the J gene TRBJ1-1, with D tentatively TRBD1 (6 bases). The CDR3 covers 12 residues. Deletions cut 1 base from V and 7 bases from J, with 7 bases between. From germline, CDR1 is SEHNR and CDR2 FQNEAQ (reference sequence). The CDR3 nucleotides are TGTGCCAGCAGCTTAGAGGGGGGTGAAGCTTTCTTT. The encoded protein is CASSLEGGEAFF. The full variable domain, its missing parts supplied by reference TRBV7-9 and TRBJ1-1, is DTGVSQNPRHKITKRGQNVTFRCDPISEHNRLYWYRQTLGQGPEFLTYFQNEAQLEKSRLLSDRFSAERPKGSFSTLEIQRTEQGDSAMYLCASSLEGGEAFFGQGTRLTVV.